The 21 T cell receptor beta chains listed next were all sequenced from one sample in a study of cytomegalovirus exposure and HLA in healthy donors. This PCR relied on a set of 60 Vbeta primers and 13 Jbeta primers. Produced via immunoSEQ multiplex PCR; TCRdb's table is partial and in-frame only. The sample lists approximately 220,000 clones; around four fifths were seen once. The specimen was PBMCs. The origin of the receptors is a boy aged 2 to 10 in good health and CMV-seronegative.

The chain is built from TRBV5-6 and TRBJ2-7; 7 nucleotides align to TRBD1. The J segment lost 3 bases and the V segment lost 0 bases, leaving 9 bases of the junction unmatched. From germline, CDR1 is SGHDT and CDR2 YYEEEE. This CDR3 spans 16 amino acids. CDR3 DNA: TGTGCCAGCAGCTTGGCGGACAGGCACCGGGGCTACGAGCAGTACTTC. Translating gives CASSLADRHRGYEQYF.

The chain recombines TRBV30 with TRBJ1-1; the D is unclear. CDR3 length: 14 amino acids. CDR1 and CDR2 (germline): GTSNPN, SVGIG (reference sequence). V lost 0 bases, J lost 4 bases, and 12 bases lay in between. Here the CDR3 DNA reads TGTGCCTGGAGTGTACAGCCAGGATCCACTGAAGCTTTCTTT. Translation: CAWSVQPGSTEAFF.

The rearrangement uses TRBV5-4 and TRBJ2-4; 10 nucleotides agree with TRBD2. Germline V gives CDR1 SGHNT, CDR2 YYREEE (reference sequence). The J segment lost 0 bases and the V segment lost 0 bases, leaving 6 bases of the junction unmatched. The CDR3 covers 18 residues. Here the CDR3 reads CASSLELAGLLAKNIQYF. CDR3 in DNA: TGTGCCAGCAGCTTGGAACTAGCGGGGCTACTAGCCAAAAACATTCAGTACTTC.

The sample holds a few counts of this clone. This chain connects TRBV30 to TRBJ1-1; TRBD1 aligns across 9 bases. The CDR3 sequence is 13 residues long. Trimming at V came to 7 bases and at J to 4 bases, leaving 7 bases not matched to a gene. Per germline, CDR1 GTSNPN and CDR2 SVGIG (reference sequence). CDR3 region: CAFDSTGGTEAFF. As DNA, the CDR3 is TGTGCCTTCGATTCGACAGGGGGCACTGAAGCTTTCTTT.

The genes are TRBV11-2 and TRBJ2-5, with TRBD2 matching over 7 bases. Germline V gene sequence: CDR1 SGHAT, CDR2 FQNNGV. The CDR3 totals 12 residues. V dropped 4 bases and J dropped 14; count of bases not matched to a gene: 10. CDR3 region: CASSSVGGDSYF. Here the CDR3 DNA reads TGTGCCAGCAGCTCCGTGGGGGGGGACTCTTACTTC.

The rearrangement joins TRBV13 to TRBJ1-1; 9 nucleotides match TRBD1. The CDR3 contains 16 residues. V was clipped by 5 bases and J by 2 bases; unmatched bases: 9. Looked up from germline, CDR1 is PRHDT and CDR2 is FYEKMQ (reference sequence). CDR3 coding DNA: TGTGCCAGCAGCCTCGGACAGGGGAGTATTAACACTGAAGCTTTCTTT. The encoded protein is CASSLGQGSINTEAFF.

This chain links TRBV7-8 with TRBJ1-2, with D perhaps matching TRBD1 (6 bases). The CDR3 runs 17 residues. The V gene lost 2 bases and the J gene lost 6 bases, with 22 bases spanning the gap. CDR1 SGHVS and CDR2 FQNEAQ come from the germline V gene. The CDR3 DNA follows: TGTGCCAGCAGCTTAATTCGGGGGGGCGCGGTTAGTGATGGCTACACCTTC. Translating it yields CASSLIRGGAVSDGYTF.

V usage is TRBV6-6 and J usage is TRBJ1-2; D may be TRBD1 (5 bases). This CDR3 comprises 15 residues. CDR1 is MNHNY, CDR2 SVGAGI, per germline (reference sequence). Deletions cut 6 bases from V and 3 bases from J, with 17 bases between. The CDR3 region is CASSADRYGDYGYTF. CDR3 DNA: TGTGCCAGCAGCGCCGACAGATATGGGGACTATGGCTACACCTTC.

J is TRBJ1-2 and V is TRBV27; TRBD1 matches at 7 bases. Germline lookup yields CDR1 MNHEY and CDR2 SMNVEV (reference sequence). This CDR3 has 13 residues. The V gene end was trimmed by 6 bases and the J gene end by 4 bases; junction bases not matched to a gene: 5. The chain's CDR3 is CASRGTVLYGYTF. The CDR3 DNA reads as TGTGCCAGCAGGGGGACAGTTCTCTATGGCTACACCTTC.

The gene calls are TRBV27 and TRBJ2-2; D is unresolved. Trimming took 4 bases from V and 7 from J, leaving 7 bases between them. Germline CDR1 and CDR2: MNHEY and SMNVEV (reference sequence). This CDR3 is 12 amino acids long. The CDR3, as DNA: TGTGCCAGCAGTTGGCAAAACGGGGAGCTGTTTTTT. Translating gives CASSWQNGELFF.

The sample holds one count of this clone. The CDR3 nucleotides are TGTGCCAGCAGGCCGGGACAGGGTATTCGGGGCTACACCTTC. Translating gives CASRPGQGIRGYTF. The chain is built from TRBV6-5 and TRBJ1-2; TRBD1 aligns across 9 bases. This CDR3 comprises 14 residues. V lost 6 bases and J lost 8; bases outside the gene matches: 10. In germline, CDR1 is MNHEY, CDR2 SVGAGI.

V is TRBV6-1 and J is TRBJ1-5, with D perhaps TRBD1 (6 bases). V was clipped by 0 bases and J by 5 bases, with 14 bases between them. Looked up from germline, CDR1 is MNHNS and CDR2 is SASEGT. The CDR3 consists of 16 residues. CDR3 DNA: TGTGCCAGCAGTGAAGCAGCAGGGGCCAGCGATCAGCCCCAGCATTTT. The encoded protein is CASSEAAGASDQPQHF.

CDR3 region: CASSERVEETQYF. The CDR3 DNA sequence: TGTGCCAGCAGTGAACGGGTGGAAGAGACCCAGTACTTC. The chain couples TRBV2 to TRBJ2-5, with D uncertain. V lost 2 bases and J lost 3, with 7 bases in between. Germline V gene data show CDR1 as SNHLY and CDR2 as FYNNEI. The CDR3 covers 13 residues.

The chain has TRBV12-1 and TRBJ2-7; the DNA was not compared with TRBD1, the D call given in the table. TRBV12-1 counts as a pseudogene. This CDR3 contains 15 residues. The CDR3 here is CASSFLGTGSDEQYF. CDR3 in DNA: TGTGCCAGCAGCTTTCTCGGGACAGGGTCCGACGAGCAGTACTTC.

The chain links TRBV2 to TRBJ2-3; a possible D gene is TRBD2 (7 bases). This CDR3 spans 16 amino acids. Trimming left V 7 bases short and J 3 bases short, with 20 bases between. Looked up from germline, CDR1 is SNHLY and CDR2 is FYNNEI. As DNA, the CDR3 is TGTGCCAGCACCCTTGGGGGCGGGGGTGGTACAGATACGCAGTATTTT. Its translation is CASTLGGGGGTDTQYF.

J is TRBJ1-6 and V is TRBV6-1; tentative D call: TRBD1 (5 bases). Germline values: CDR1 MNHNS, CDR2 SASEGT. The V gene lost 3 bases and the J gene lost 8 bases, with 17 bases spanning the gap. The CDR3 runs to 16 residues. The CDR3 region is CASSDGRTQGDSPLHF. The CDR3 region has the DNA TGTGCCAGCAGTGATGGACGAACTCAAGGGGATTCACCCCTCCACTTT.

The chain links TRBV5-8 to TRBJ2-7; 8 nucleotides match TRBD1. Germline V gene data show CDR1 as SGHTS and CDR2 as YDEGEE. Losses at the gene ends were 3 bases for V and 1 base for J; bases not matched to a gene: 0. CDR3 length: 13 amino acids. The CDR3 region is CASSWTGSYEQYF. The CDR3 DNA reads as TGTGCCAGCAGCTGGACAGGGTCCTACGAGCAGTACTTC.

The chain uses TRBV5-1 and TRBJ2-7, with 11 bases that match TRBD2. The junction had 3 bases not matched to a gene; V was cut back by 4 bases and J by 6 bases. CDR3 size: 13 residues. Germline V lookup: CDR1 SGHRS, CDR2 YFSETQ. CDR3 residues: CASSDLAGGEQYF. In DNA form, the CDR3 reads TGCGCCAGCAGCGACCTAGCGGGAGGCGAGCAGTACTTC.

The chain is built from TRBV27 and TRBJ2-1, with 12 bases fitting TRBD2. The germline V gene encodes CDR1 MNHEY and CDR2 SMNVEV (reference sequence). The CDR3 extends over 17 amino acids. Trimming cost V 5 bases and J 7 bases; bases outside gene matches: 12. The chain's CDR3 is CASSPLRLAGVGNEQFF. The CDR3 DNA reads as TGTGCCAGCAGTCCCCTCCGACTAGCGGGAGTCGGGAATGAGCAGTTCTTC.

J is TRBJ1-2 and V is TRBV6-5; no clear D gene. The CDR3 has 14 residues. Looked up from germline, CDR1 is MNHEY and CDR2 is SVGAGI. V was clipped by 0 bases and J by 4 bases, with 9 bases between them. The CDR3 loop is CASSYSVGSYGYTF. Here the CDR3 DNA reads TGTGCCAGCAGTTACTCGGTGGGGAGCTATGGCTACACCTTC.

The chain employs TRBV7-9 and TRBJ1-2; unclear D gene. CDR1 and CDR2 from the germline V gene are SEHNR and FQNEAQ (reference sequence). The germline V and J ends were trimmed by 5 bases and 8 bases, with 21 bases remaining between them. The CDR3 consists of 15 residues. For the CDR3, the DNA is TGTGCCAGCAGCCAACCACGGGGAGTCAGCTCGGGCTACACCTTC. This codes for CASSQPRGVSSGYTF.